This T cell receptor beta chain was sequenced for a study of blood T cell repertoires in COVID-19. Study-level information: COVID-19 samples collected from the United States, Italy and Spain covered acute and convalescent phases. Sources were T cells, B-cell-depleted T cells, or PBMCs; the material itself was cDNA or gDNA.

Original data processing: Estimation of nucleated cell counts relied on the amplification of reference gene primers. The assay was immunoSEQ multiplex PCR, and TCRdb's table has in-frame clones only and misses some. D and trimming come from the DNA, and the V and J calls and clone size come from that table. Among approximately 170,000 clones, around 79% were seen once, and the ten largest hold approximately 13%. The TCR comes from a woman in her forties or fifties with acute or convalescent COVID-19. Material for sequencing was peripheral blood.

CDR3 amino acids: CATSRDPGVGETQYF. CDR3 in DNA: TGTGCCACCAGCAGAGATCCAGGGGTAGGAGAGACCCAGTACTTC. This sequence joins TRBV15 and TRBJ2-5, with D possibly matching TRBD1 (6 bases). This CDR3 has 15 residues. V lost 0 bases and J 4 bases, leaving 12 bases between the germline ends. Germline CDR1 and CDR2: LNHNV and YYDKDF (reference sequence).